This T cell receptor (beta chain) was recovered during a study of T-cell memory formation after mild COVID-19. The table lists this clonotype with a few counts. The CDR3 length is 16 residues. Looked up from germline, CDR1 is SGHTA and CDR2 is FQGNSA. V was cut by 5 bases and J by 2 bases, with 18 bases left in between. Via MiXCR, TCRdb re-called the 5' RACE reads, giving one row per CDR3 protein. Here the sample spans some 150,000 distinct CDR3 sequences, under 25% being singletons. The sample taken for sequencing was PBMCs or a T cell subset sorted from them (not recorded which). The chain couples TRBV7-2 to TRBJ2-5, with D possibly matching TRBD1 (6 bases). This receptor was taken from an adult woman who had mild COVID-19 (a few samples of this study predate the infection). Cell type and time point are not known. The CDR3 DNA sequence: TGTGCCAGCAGCCCCGATAGTGGGACACTTCAAGAGACCCAGTACTTC. The encoded protein is CASSPDSGTLQETQYF.